The clone carrying this TCR beta chain occurred many times. Germline loops: CDR1 DFQATT, CDR2 SNEGSKA (reference sequence). The CDR3 is made up of 16 amino acids. Between the trimmed V and J ends, which lost 0 bases and 1 base, there was a span of 16 bases. Template material for amplifying TCR beta CDR3 regions consisted of RNA transcripts. The TCR CDR3 first-round RT-PCR relied on the HTBI primer set. TCRdb reprocessed the multiplex PCR reads with MiXCR, giving one entry per CDR3 protein. The sample holds approximately 690,000 distinct CDR3 sequences, about 14% seen once. These data come from a study of T cells in Graves' hyperthyroidism and ophthalmopathy.

The chain joins TRBV20-1 to TRBJ2-7; tentative D call: TRBD2 (5 bases). The sequence was obtained from a woman aged 45-65 years with Graves' ophthalmopathy. Sequencing used blood. The CDR3, as DNA: TGCAGTGCTAGAGATCCGCTCTGGGAGCGATCCTACGAGCAGTACTTC. This codes for CSARDPLWERSYEQYF.